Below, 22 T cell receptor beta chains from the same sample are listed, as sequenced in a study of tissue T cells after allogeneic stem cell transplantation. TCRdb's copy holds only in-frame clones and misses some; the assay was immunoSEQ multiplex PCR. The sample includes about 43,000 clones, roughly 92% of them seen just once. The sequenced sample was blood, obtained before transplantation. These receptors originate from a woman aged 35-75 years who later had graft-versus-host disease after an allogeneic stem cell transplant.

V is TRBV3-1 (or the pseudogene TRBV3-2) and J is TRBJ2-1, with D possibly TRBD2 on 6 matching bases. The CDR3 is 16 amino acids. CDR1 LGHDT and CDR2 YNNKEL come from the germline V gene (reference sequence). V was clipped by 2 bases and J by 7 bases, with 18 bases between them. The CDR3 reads CASSQSLAILLNEQFF. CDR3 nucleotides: TGTGCCAGCAGCCAATCCCTAGCGATTCTCCTGAATGAGCAGTTCTTC.

The CDR3 coding sequence is TGTGCCAGCAGCCCTCACCTCGGGAGGAACTATGGCTACACCTTC. Translated: CASSPHLGRNYGYTF. The rearrangement uses TRBV7-9 and TRBJ1-2, with no clear D. The CDR3 is 15 residues long. The V gene lost 5 bases and the J gene lost 2 bases, with 15 bases spanning the gap. Germline CDR1 is SEHNR and CDR2 is FQNEAQ (reference sequence). The whole variable domain, filled in from reference TRBV7-9 and TRBJ1-2, reads DTGVSQNPRHKITKRGQNVTFRCDPISEHNRLYWYRQTLGQGPEFLTYFQNEAQLEKSRLLSDRFSAERPKGSFSTLEIQRTEQGDSAMYLCASSPHLGRNYGYTFGSGTRLTVV.

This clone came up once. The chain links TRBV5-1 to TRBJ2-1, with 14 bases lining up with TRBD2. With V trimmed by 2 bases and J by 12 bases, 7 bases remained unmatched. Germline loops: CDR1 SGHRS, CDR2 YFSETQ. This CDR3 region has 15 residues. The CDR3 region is CASSLEGTSGSGQFF. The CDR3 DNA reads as TGCGCCAGCAGCTTAGAAGGGACTAGCGGGAGTGGGCAGTTCTTC.

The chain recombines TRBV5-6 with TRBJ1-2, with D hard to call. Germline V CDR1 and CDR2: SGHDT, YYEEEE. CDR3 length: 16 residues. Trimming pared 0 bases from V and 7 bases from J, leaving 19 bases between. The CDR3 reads CASSLATSLILGGYTF. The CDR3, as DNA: TGTGCCAGCAGCTTGGCAACCAGCCTAATCTTGGGTGGCTACACCTTC.

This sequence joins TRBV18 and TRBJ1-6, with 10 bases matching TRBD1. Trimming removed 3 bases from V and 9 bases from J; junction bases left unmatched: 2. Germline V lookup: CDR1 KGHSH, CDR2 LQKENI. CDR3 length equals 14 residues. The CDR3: CASSPGTGVSPLHF. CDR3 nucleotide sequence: TGTGCCAGCTCACCCGGGACAGGGGTTTCACCCCTCCACTTT.

CDR3 sequence: CASKLAGANTGELFF. CDR3 in DNA: TGTGCCAGCAAGTTAGCGGGAGCGAACACCGGGGAGCTGTTTTTT. This rearrangement joins TRBV6-5 to TRBJ2-2; 9 nucleotides match TRBD2. CDR3 size: 15 residues. Germline values: CDR1 MNHEY, CDR2 SVGAGI. The junction had 3 bases not matched to a gene; V was cut back by 7 bases and J by 0 bases.

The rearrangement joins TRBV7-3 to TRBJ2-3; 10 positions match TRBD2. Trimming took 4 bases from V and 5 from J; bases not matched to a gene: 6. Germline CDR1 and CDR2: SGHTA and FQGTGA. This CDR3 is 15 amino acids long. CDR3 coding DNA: TGTGCCAGCAGCTCGGGAGCGGGAGGGAGAGATACGCAGTATTTT. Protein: CASSSGAGGRDTQYF.

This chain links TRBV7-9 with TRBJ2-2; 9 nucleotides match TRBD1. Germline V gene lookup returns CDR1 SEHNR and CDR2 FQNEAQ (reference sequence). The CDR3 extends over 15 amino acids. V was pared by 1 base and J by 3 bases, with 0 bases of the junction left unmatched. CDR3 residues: CASSLGTGDTGELFF. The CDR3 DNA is TGTGCCAGCAGCTTAGGGACAGGGGACACCGGGGAGCTGTTTTTT.

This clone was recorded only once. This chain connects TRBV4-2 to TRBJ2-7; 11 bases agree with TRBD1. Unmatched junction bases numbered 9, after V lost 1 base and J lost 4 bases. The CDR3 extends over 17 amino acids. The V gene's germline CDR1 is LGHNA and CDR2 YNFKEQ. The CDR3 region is CASSQAWGQGGTYEQYF. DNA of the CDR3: TGTGCCAGCAGCCAAGCTTGGGGACAGGGGGGTACTTACGAGCAGTACTTC.

CDR3 bases: TGTGCCTGGAGTGCTGGCAGGGGGCAGGTTGGCTACACCTTC. It encodes CAWSAGRGQVGYTF. The chain is built from TRBV30 and TRBJ1-2, with 8 bases matching TRBD1. Germline lookup yields CDR1 GTSNPN and CDR2 SVGIG (reference sequence). This CDR3 spans 14 amino acids. After removal of 1 base from V and 7 bases from J, the junction contained 8 bases not matched to a gene.

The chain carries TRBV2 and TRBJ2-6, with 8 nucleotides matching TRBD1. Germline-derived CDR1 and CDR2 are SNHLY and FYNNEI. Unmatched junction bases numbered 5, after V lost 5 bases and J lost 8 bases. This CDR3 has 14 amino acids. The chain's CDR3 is CASSPGTGPNVLTF. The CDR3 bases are TGTGCCAGCAGTCCCGGGACAGGACCCAACGTCCTGACTTTC.

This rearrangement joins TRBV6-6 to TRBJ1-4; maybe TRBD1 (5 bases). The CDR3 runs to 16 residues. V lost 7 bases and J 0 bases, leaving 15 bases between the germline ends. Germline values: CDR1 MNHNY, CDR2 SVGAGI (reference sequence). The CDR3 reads CASTPGYRTTNEKLFF. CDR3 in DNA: TGTGCCAGCACCCCCGGGTACAGGACAACTAATGAAAAACTGTTTTTT.

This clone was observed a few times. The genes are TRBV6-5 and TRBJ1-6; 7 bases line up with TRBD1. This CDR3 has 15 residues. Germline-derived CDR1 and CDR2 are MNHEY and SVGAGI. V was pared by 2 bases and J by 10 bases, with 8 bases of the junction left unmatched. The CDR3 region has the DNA TGTGCCAGCAGTTACACCCGACAGGGCGGATCACCCCTCCACTTT. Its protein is CASSYTRQGGSPLHF.

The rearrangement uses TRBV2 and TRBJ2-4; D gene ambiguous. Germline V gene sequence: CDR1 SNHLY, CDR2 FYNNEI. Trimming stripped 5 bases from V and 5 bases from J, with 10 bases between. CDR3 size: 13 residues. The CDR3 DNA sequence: TGTGCCAGCAGTCCAATAGCACAAAACATTCAGTACTTC. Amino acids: CASSPIAQNIQYF.

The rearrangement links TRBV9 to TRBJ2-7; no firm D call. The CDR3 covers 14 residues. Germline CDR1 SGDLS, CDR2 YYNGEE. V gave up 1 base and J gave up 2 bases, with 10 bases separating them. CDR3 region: CASSVSPDAYEQYF. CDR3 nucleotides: TGTGCCAGCAGCGTATCGCCCGATGCCTACGAGCAGTACTTC.

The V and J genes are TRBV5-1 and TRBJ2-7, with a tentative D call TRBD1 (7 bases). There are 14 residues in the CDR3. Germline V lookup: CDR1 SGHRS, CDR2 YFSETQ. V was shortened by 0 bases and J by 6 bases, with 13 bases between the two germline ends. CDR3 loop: CASSLARGAGEQYF. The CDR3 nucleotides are TGCGCCAGCAGCTTGGCCAGGGGGGCCGGCGAGCAGTACTTC.

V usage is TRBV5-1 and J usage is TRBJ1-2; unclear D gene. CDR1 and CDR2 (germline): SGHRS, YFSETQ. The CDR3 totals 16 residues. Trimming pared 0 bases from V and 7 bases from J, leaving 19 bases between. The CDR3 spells CASSLASTAAWSGYTF. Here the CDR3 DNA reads TGCGCCAGCAGCTTGGCCAGCACAGCCGCTTGGAGTGGCTACACCTTC. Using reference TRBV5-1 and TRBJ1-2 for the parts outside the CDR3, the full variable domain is KAGVTQTPRYLIKTRGQQVTLSCSPISGHRSVSWYQQTPGQGLQFLFEYFSETQRNKGNFPGRFSGRQFSNSRSEMNVSTLELGDSALYLCASSLASTAAWSGYTFGSGTRLTVV.

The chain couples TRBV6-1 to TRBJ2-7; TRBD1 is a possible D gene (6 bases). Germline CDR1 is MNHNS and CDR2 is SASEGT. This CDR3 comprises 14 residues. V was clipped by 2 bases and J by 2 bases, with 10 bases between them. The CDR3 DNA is TGTGCCAGCAGTGAACCCCAGGGGACCTACGAGCAGTACTTC. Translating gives CASSEPQGTYEQYF.

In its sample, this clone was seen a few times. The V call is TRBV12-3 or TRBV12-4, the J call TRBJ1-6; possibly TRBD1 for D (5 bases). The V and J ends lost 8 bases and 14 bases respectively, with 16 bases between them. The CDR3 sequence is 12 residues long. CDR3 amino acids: CASRGGAGALHF. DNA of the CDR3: TGTGCCAGCCGCGGGGGAGCGGGGGCCCTCCACTTT.

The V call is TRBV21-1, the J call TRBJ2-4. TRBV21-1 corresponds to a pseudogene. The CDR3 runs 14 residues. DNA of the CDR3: TGTGCCAGCCGAGAACGGATAGGCAAAAACATTCAGTACTTC. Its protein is CASRERIGKNIQYF.

CDR3 coding DNA: TGTGCCACCAGTGATTCCAGGGTCCACGAGCAGTACTTC. It codes for CATSDSRVHEQYF. The chain joins TRBV24-1 to TRBJ2-7; tentative D call: TRBD1 (5 bases). CDR1 KGHDR and CDR2 SFDVKD come from the germline V gene. The CDR3 runs 13 residues. Trimming cost V 2 bases and J 5 bases, with 9 bases left between them.

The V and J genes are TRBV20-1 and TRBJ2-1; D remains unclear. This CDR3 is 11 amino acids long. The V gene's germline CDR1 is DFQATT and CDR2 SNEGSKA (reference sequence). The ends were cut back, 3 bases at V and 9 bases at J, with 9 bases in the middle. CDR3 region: CSASSVTEQFF. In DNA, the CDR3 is TGCAGTGCTAGCTCCGTGACTGAGCAGTTCTTC.